One sample yielded the 23 T cell receptor beta chains listed below, sequenced in a study of blood T cell repertoires in COVID-19. This table comes from immunoSEQ multiplex PCR, and its TCRdb copy is limited to in-frame clones, with some not included. Found here are hundreds of thousands of clones, 81% of them singletons; the top ten hold roughly 8%. The sequencing sample was made of peripheral blood. The receptors were gathered from an elderly woman with COVID-19, enrolled during active disease.

Concerning this clone itself: A junction boundary mismatches the germline segment, possibly from a read error. Additional DNA sequences in this sample encode the identical CDR3. The V gene is TRBV12-5, the J gene TRBJ2-7, with 10 bases that match TRBD1. Germline V gene sequence: CDR1 LGHNT, CDR2 FRNRAP. The CDR3 runs 15 residues. The chain's CDR3 is CASGPGQGRTYEQYF. CDR3 DNA sequence: TGTGCTAGTGGCCCGGGACAGGGGAGAACCTACGAGCAATACTTC.

The gene calls are TRBV10-3 and TRBJ1-6; 9 nucleotides agree with TRBD1. With 9 bases clipped from V and 9 bases from J, the junction kept 6 bases outside the gene matches. Per the germline V gene, CDR1 is ENHRY and CDR2 is SYGVKD. This CDR3 is 13 amino acids long. CDR3 residues: CAIRTGVSSPLHF. The CDR3 nucleotides read TGTGCCATTAGGACAGGGGTGAGTTCACCCCTCCACTTT.

This rearrangement joins TRBV7-2 to TRBJ1-1; possibly TRBD1 for D (6 bases). V lost 5 bases, J lost 5 bases, and 15 bases lay in between. The CDR3 runs 14 residues. Germline V gives CDR1 SGHTA, CDR2 FQGNSA. The CDR3 spells CASSRRQVNTEAFF. CDR3 DNA sequence: TGTGCCAGCAGCAGAAGACAGGTTAATACTGAAGCTTTCTTT.

V is TRBV6-5 and J is TRBJ2-5, with 10 nucleotides matching TRBD1. The CDR3 sequence is 15 residues long. The ends lost 4 bases at V and 5 bases at J; junction bases unmatched: 7. Germline assignment: CDR1 MNHEY and CDR2 SVGAGI. This chain's CDR3 is CASSLTGGLRETQYF. The DNA of the CDR3 is TGTGCCAGCAGTTTGACAGGGGGCTTGCGGGAGACCCAGTACTTC.

This chain connects TRBV6-1 to TRBJ2-4, with 9 bases aligning to TRBD1. V trimming: 3 bases; J trimming: 6 bases; junction bases outside the gene matches: 6. Germline CDR1 reads MNHNS; CDR2 reads SASEGT. The CDR3 length is 15 residues. In DNA form, the CDR3 reads TGTGCCAGCAGTGAGCTTGGGACAGGGTTAAACATTCAGTACTTC. As protein: CASSELGTGLNIQYF.

This chain links TRBV5-1 with TRBJ1-1; 7 nucleotides line up with TRBD1. The CDR3 is 14 amino acids. Germline trimming cut 1 base from V and 7 bases from J; bases unmatched to any gene: 7. Germline V lookup: CDR1 SGHRS, CDR2 YFSETQ. CDR3 bases: TGCGCCAGCAGCTTGCCCTCGACAGGGAGTGAAGCTTTCTTT. Amino acid sequence: CASSLPSTGSEAFF. The whole variable domain, remainder taken from reference TRBV5-1 and TRBJ1-1, is KAGVTQTPRYLIKTRGQQVTLSCSPISGHRSVSWYQQTPGQGLQFLFEYFSETQRNKGNFPGRFSGRQFSNSRSEMNVSTLELGDSALYLCASSLPSTGSEAFFGQGTRLTVV.

The chain's CDR3 is CATGTGDNSPLHF. The CDR3 DNA is TGTGCCACCGGGACAGGGGATAATTCACCCCTCCACTTT. V usage is TRBV5-6 and J usage is TRBJ1-6; 10 positions agree with TRBD1. This CDR3 spans 13 amino acids. J lost 5 bases, V lost 9 bases, and 2 bases had no gene match. Germline V lookup: CDR1 SGHDT, CDR2 YYEEEE. The full variable domain, completed using reference TRBV5-6 and TRBJ1-6, is DAGVTQSPTHLIKTRGQQVTLRCSPKSGHDTVSWYQQALGQGPQFIFQYYEEEERQRGNFPDRFSGHQFPNYSSELNVNALLLGDSALYLCATGTGDNSPLHFGNGTRLTVT.

The V gene is TRBV7-6, the J gene TRBJ2-5, with D maybe TRBD1 (6 bases). The germline V gene has CDR1 SGHVS and CDR2 FNYEAQ. Trimming shortened V by 2 bases and J by 4 bases, and 14 bases separated the two germline ends. The CDR3 is 15 residues long. CDR3 coding DNA: TGTGCCAGCAGCTTATTTCCACAGGGACGAGAGACCCAGTACTTC. Encoded protein: CASSLFPQGRETQYF.

Only one count was recorded for this clone. This chain uses TRBV5-1 with TRBJ2-6; unclear D gene. Trimming shortened V by 4 bases and J by 1 base, and 9 bases separated the two germline ends. CDR1 SGHRS and CDR2 YFSETQ come from the germline V gene. This CDR3 is 15 amino acids long. CDR3 sequence: CASSADLSGANVLTF. The CDR3 DNA sequence: TGCGCCAGCAGCGCCGACTTGTCTGGGGCCAACGTCCTGACTTTC.

V and J are TRBV18 and TRBJ2-1; tentative D call: TRBD1 (5 bases). Trimming pared 3 bases from V and 4 bases from J, leaving 10 bases between. The CDR3 loop spans 14 amino acids. Germline V lookup: CDR1 KGHSH, CDR2 LQKENI. The CDR3 here is CASSPQGHYNEQFF. Written as DNA, the CDR3 is TGTGCCAGCTCACCTCAGGGCCATTACAATGAGCAGTTCTTC.

This chain connects TRBV7-8 to TRBJ2-7, with 14 nucleotides matching TRBD2. The CDR3 runs 20 residues. The ends lost 0 bases at V and 4 bases at J; junction bases unmatched: 14. CDR1 is SGHVS and CDR2 is FQNEAQ in the germline V gene. The chain's CDR3 is CASSLARDRKGTSGSYEQYF. CDR3 bases: TGTGCCAGCAGCTTAGCGCGGGACAGGAAAGGGACTAGCGGGAGTTACGAGCAGTACTTC. Based on the CDR3 plus reference TRBV7-8 and TRBJ2-7, the full variable domain is GAGVSQSPRYKVAKRGQDVALRCDPISGHVSLFWYQQALGQGPEFLTYFQNEAQLDKSGLPSDRFFAERPEGSVSTLKIQRTQQEDSAVYLCASSLARDRKGTSGSYEQYFGPGTRLTVT.

This clone was counted a single time. The chain links TRBV7-2 to TRBJ1-1; TRBD1 is a possible D gene (5 bases). This CDR3 has 14 residues. CDR1 and CDR2 (germline): SGHTA, FQGNSA. The V end lost 5 bases, the J end lost 3 bases, and 13 bases lay between the germline ends. CDR3 nucleotides: TGTGCCAGCAGCCAAACAGGTTTTCACACTGAAGCTTTCTTT. It codes for CASSQTGFHTEAFF.

The chain uses TRBV5-1 and TRBJ2-5; no definite D call. The V and J ends lost 0 bases and 3 bases respectively, with 12 bases between them. The CDR3 contains 15 residues. Germline values: CDR1 SGHRS, CDR2 YFSETQ. Written as DNA, the CDR3 is TGCGCCAGCAGCTTGGGTTCAGCTACTAAAGAGACCCAGTACTTC. This sequence encodes CASSLGSATKETQYF.

The chain employs TRBV19 and TRBJ2-3, with 7 bases identical to TRBD2. V was pared by 4 bases and J by 2 bases, with 12 bases of the junction left unmatched. The CDR3 spans 17 residues. Germline V gives CDR1 LNHDA, CDR2 SQIVND (reference sequence). The CDR3 reads CASSTGGAGKLTDTQYF. In nucleotides, the CDR3 is TGTGCCAGTAGTACGGGGGGAGCGGGGAAGCTCACAGATACGCAGTATTTT.

The chain combines TRBV27 with TRBJ2-1; D is perhaps TRBD2 (6 bases). The V end was cut by 6 bases, the J end by 2 bases, with 8 bases between. There are 13 residues in the CDR3. Germline-derived CDR1 and CDR2 are MNHEY and SMNVEV (reference sequence). CDR3 sequence reads: CASSRLAYNEQFF. CDR3 nucleotide sequence: TGTGCCAGCAGCCGACTAGCCTACAATGAGCAGTTCTTC.

The gene calls are TRBV18 and TRBJ2-4; D gene ambiguous. Per germline, CDR1 KGHSH and CDR2 LQKENI. This CDR3 region has 14 residues. V lost 6 bases to trimming and J lost 7 bases, with 16 bases between them. CDR3 protein: CASSPQRGSNIQYF. CDR3 DNA sequence: TGTGCCAGCTCCCCCCAGAGAGGTTCCAACATTCAGTACTTC.

The table lists this clone with a few counts. The rearrangement links TRBV3-1 (or the pseudogene TRBV3-2) to TRBJ1-2; TRBD1 aligns across 8 bases. CDR3 length: 14 amino acids. Unmatched junction bases numbered 5, after V lost 1 base and J lost 7 bases. CDR1 and CDR2 from the germline V gene are LGHDT and YNNKEL (reference sequence). The DNA of the CDR3 is TGTGCCAGCAGCCAAGCCCTCGGACAGGGTGGCTACACCTTC. It translates to CASSQALGQGGYTF.

This chain uses TRBV4-2 with TRBJ1-1, with D perhaps TRBD1 (6 bases). CDR1 LGHNA and CDR2 YNFKEQ come from the germline V gene. CDR3 size: 14 residues. With 4 bases removed from V and 3 bases from J, the gap between germline ends came to 12 bases. The CDR3 nucleotides are TGTGCCAGCAGCCCAGCGGACAGTGACACTGAAGCTTTCTTT. This gives the protein CASSPADSDTEAFF.

This rearrangement joins TRBV29-1 to TRBJ2-3; D not resolved. The CDR3 is 12 residues long. The germline gives CDR1 SQVTM, CDR2 ANQGSEA. Trimming shortened V by 7 bases and J by 3 bases, and 11 bases separated the two germline ends. CDR3 DNA sequence: TGCAGCGCTGCGAGATCTACAGATACGCAGTATTTT. The encoded protein is CSAARSTDTQYF.

The V and J genes are TRBV4-1 and TRBJ1-1; D unclear. The CDR3 contains 14 residues. CDR1 and CDR2 from the germline V gene are MGHRA and YSYEKL. Trimming stripped 2 bases from V and 1 base from J, with 8 bases between. CDR3 DNA: TGCGCCAGCAGCCAACAGGATCAGAACACTGAAGCTTTCTTT. Translated: CASSQQDQNTEAFF.

The chain links TRBV5-1 to TRBJ1-1; TRBD1 aligns across 10 bases. CDR1 is SGHRS, CDR2 YFSETQ, per germline. The junction had 11 bases not matched to a gene; V was cut back by 4 bases and J by 2 bases. The CDR3 consists of 17 residues. The CDR3 sequence is CASSPRGRDRGNTEAFF. The DNA of the CDR3 is TGCGCCAGCAGCCCGCGGGGCCGGGACAGGGGAAACACTGAAGCTTTCTTT.

J is TRBJ2-5 and V is TRBV7-2, with 10 bases fitting TRBD1. This CDR3 contains 15 residues. The V gene end was trimmed by 1 base and the J gene end by 6 bases; junction bases not matched to a gene: 5. Germline CDR1 is SGHTA and CDR2 is FQGNSA. The CDR3: CASSLEDRGGQTQYF. The CDR3 nucleotides read TGTGCCAGCAGCTTAGAGGACAGGGGGGGACAGACCCAGTACTTC.

The V call is TRBV2, the J call TRBJ1-1, with 7 positions matching TRBD1. Unmatched junction bases numbered 10, after V lost 2 bases and J lost 4 bases. The CDR3 has 16 residues. CDR1 and CDR2 from the germline V gene are SNHLY and FYNNEI. CDR3 amino acids: CASSERGLTGTTEAFF. The CDR3 nucleotides read TGTGCCAGCAGTGAAAGGGGGCTTACGGGAACCACTGAAGCTTTCTTT.